This T cell receptor beta chain was sequenced during a study of shared clonotypes between healthy human individuals. Turning to the study itself: Those who served as donors were a couple of women and a few men between the ages of 18 and 49.

The CDR3 has 15 residues. J was trimmed by 1 base and V by 3 bases; bases with no gene match: 5. Germline CDR1 KGHSH, CDR2 LQKENI. Produced via immunoSEQ multiplex PCR; TCRdb's table is partial and in-frame only. The table lists about a million clones, approximately 70% of them singletons. Details on this clone: What it recognizes is unknown.

Study results and caveats: Naive CD4 clonotypes overlapped across a handful of donors at approximately 4.5%. Inspection by rarefaction showed sorted-subset sequencing to be incomplete despite large depth. Among donors, clonotype sharing was expected to be affected by sequencing depth.

This receptor was taken from a man in his late teens or twenties in good health. The chain links TRBV18 to TRBJ1-1; 7 bases are a match to TRBD1. Specimen: memory CD4+ T cells sorted from blood. The subset: CD45RA-negative fraction. The CDR3 nucleotides read TGTGCCAGCTCACCTTTGGGACAGTCGAACACTGAAGCTTTCTTT. Translating gives CASSPLGQSNTEAFF.